These T cell receptor beta chains were read from a single sample in a study of early T cells in non-severe SARS-CoV-2 infection. MiXCR, run by TCRdb on the 5' RACE reads, gives a single entry per CDR3 protein. The table shows about 48,000 distinct CDR3 sequences, with 8.5% to 10% occurring only once. The sequenced sample consisted of whole blood. All receptors come from an adult who was a healthcare worker with PCR-confirmed SARS-CoV-2 infection or an uninfected control (not recorded which). Each CDR3 is given without its conserved first and last residue. The order of the fields is CDR3 protein, J gene, V gene.

ASSFGGDGEQF TRBJ2-1 TRBV5-4
ASSASAGTGHNEQF TRBJ2-1 TRBV7-8
ASGPGGTTPSSYNEQF TRBJ2-1 TRBV5-1
ASINPLTYEQY TRBJ2-7 TRBV6-5
ASSRGITTGANVLT TRBJ2-6 TRBV7-9
ASSQGGNEQF TRBJ2-1 TRBV14
SARDYSRGSRQGASYEQY TRBJ2-7 TRBV20-1
ASSLRTSGSYEQY TRBJ2-7 TRBV5-4
ASSSLMGSEQY TRBJ2-7 TRBV12-3/TRBV12-4
ASSFGATDTQY TRBJ2-3 TRBV12-3/TRBV12-4
ATGQLYEQY TRBJ2-7 TRBV24-1
SARVAGVGELF TRBJ2-2 TRBV20-1
ASSPTPDRGLVGELF TRBJ2-2 TRBV27
ASSWEGTSGRETQY TRBJ2-5 TRBV5-4
SVGREAGEQF TRBJ2-1 TRBV29-1
ASSLTRLAGDLSNEQF TRBJ2-1 TRBV13
ASSLGRGMAYGYT TRBJ1-2 TRBV7-9
ASSPPNRGPGANVLT TRBJ2-6 TRBV18
ATSLGATGNQPQH TRBJ1-5 TRBV24-1
ASTESVGLAPQEQY TRBJ2-7 TRBV7-6
SASSSSYEQY TRBJ2-7 TRBV20-1
ASSATGGNSYNEQF TRBJ2-1 TRBV7-3
ASSYSRAGRGYT TRBJ1-2 TRBV6-5
ASSIEFSTDTQY TRBJ2-3 TRBV19
ASSYRTITEAF TRBJ1-1 TRBV5-5
ASRLLTGIDYGYT TRBJ1-2 TRBV12-2
ASRERTFNNEQF TRBJ2-1 TRBV6-6
SVQRTGGYPEQY TRBJ2-7 TRBV29-1
ASSSQGRSGSPLH TRBJ1-6 TRBV7-2
SAQAGNQETQY TRBJ2-5 TRBV29-1
ASSRSGRIDEQF TRBJ2-1 TRBV7-7
ASSPQGANTEAF TRBJ1-1 TRBV5-1
SARPFTAGGSTGELF TRBJ2-2 TRBV20-1
SVEGERSGRDTQY TRBJ2-3 TRBV29-1
ASSYKGQLNTEAF TRBJ1-1 TRBV6-5
ASSQDVGRISGNTIY TRBJ1-3 TRBV3-1
ASSLTTASSEAF TRBJ1-1 TRBV5-1
ASVGDGYT TRBJ1-2 TRBV28
ASSESRGYNQPQH TRBJ1-5 TRBV2